A single sample gave rise to the 20 T cell receptor beta chains below, sequenced in a study of tumor-infiltrating lymphocytes in primary liver carcinoma. A constant-region primer primed TCR beta cDNA synthesis from 500 ng of total RNA. Three rounds of nested multiplex PCR with slightly modified ARM-PCR produced TCR beta libraries. A C-beta reverse primer was combined with TRBV1-TRBV30 forward primers in the first two PCR rounds, and each round had 10 cycles. TCRdb reprocessed the multiplex PCR reads with MiXCR, giving one entry per CDR3 protein. The data hold 330,000 or so distinct CDR3 sequences, with about two thirds observed a single time. Blood RNA originated from unsorted whole blood, with germline DNA additionally extracted. Input material: peripheral blood. These receptors were taken from a man aged 40-49 years with primary liver carcinoma and hepatitis B virus infection.

As concerns this clonotype: One junction end disagrees with the germline gene, perhaps due to a read error. The CDR3 here is CASSRTGGDNGYSF. DNA for the CDR3: TGTGCCAGCAGTAGGACGGGGGGCGACAATGGCTACAGCTTC. The chain has TRBV6-5 and TRBJ1-2; possibly TRBD1 for D (6 bases). This CDR3 comprises 14 residues. The V gene's germline CDR1 is MNHEY and CDR2 SVGAGI.

The V and J genes are TRBV11-2 and TRBJ2-7; 8 nucleotides match TRBD2. Germline V gives CDR1 SGHAT, CDR2 FQNNGV. V lost 10 bases to trimming and J lost 5 bases; unmatched junction nucleotides: 16. The CDR3 runs to 15 residues. In DNA form, the CDR3 reads TGTGCCATTAGCTTGTCGCCCGGGAGGGTCCACGAGCAGTACTTC. Amino acids: CAISLSPGRVHEQYF.

As to this clonotype: The junction shows a germline mismatch at one end, possibly a read error. The V gene is TRBV4-2, the J gene TRBJ2-3; 7 bases fit TRBD2. The CDR3 length is 16 residues. From germline, CDR1 is LGHNA and CDR2 YNFKEQ. The CDR3 DNA follows: TGTGCCAGCAGCCAAGAACTAGCGCCACGCACTGATATGCAGTATTTT. Encoded protein: CASSQELAPRTDMQYF.

This clonotype has just a few counts. This chain's CDR3 is CSVEVRKGTEAFF. CDR3 DNA sequence: TGCAGCGTTGAGGTCAGGAAGGGCACTGAAGCTTTCTTT. This sequence joins TRBV29-1 and TRBJ1-1; D gene ambiguous. The ends were cut back, 3 bases at V and 4 bases at J, with 12 bases in the middle. CDR3 length: 13 amino acids. Germline values: CDR1 SQVTM, CDR2 ANQGSEA.

This clonotype appeared many times. The chain couples TRBV14 to TRBJ1-2; no firm D call. The V end was cut by 0 bases, the J end by 0 bases, with 8 bases between. This CDR3 has 15 amino acids. The germline V gene encodes CDR1 SGHDN and CDR2 FVKESK. The CDR3 protein is CASSQDATANYGYTF. The DNA of the CDR3 is TGTGCCAGCAGCCAAGATGCGACGGCTAACTATGGCTACACCTTC.

In this sample, this clonotype turned up many times. The rearrangement links TRBV6-2 or TRBV6-3 to TRBJ2-5; no clear D gene. CDR3 length equals 16 residues. Trimming cost V 4 bases and J 2 bases, with 17 bases left between them. Per germline, CDR1 MNHEY and CDR2 SVGEGT. CDR3 in DNA: TGTGCCAGCAGTTTAAGACCGATCCCCAGTCAAGAGACCCAGTACTTC. As protein: CASSLRPIPSQETQYF.

This clonotype was observed a handful of times. The rearrangement joins TRBV7-8 to TRBJ2-1; 14 nucleotides line up with TRBD2. The CDR3 sequence is 16 residues long. V shed 1 base, J shed 8 bases, and the junction held 4 bases outside the gene matches. The germline gives CDR1 SGHVS, CDR2 FQNEAQ. CDR3 DNA sequence: TGTGCCAGCAGCTTAGGACTAGCGGGAGGGCCGGATGAGCAGTTCTTC. Protein sequence: CASSLGLAGGPDEQFF. Drawing the rest from reference TRBV7-8 and TRBJ2-1, the complete variable domain is GAGVSQSPRYKVAKRGQDVALRCDPISGHVSLFWYQQALGQGPEFLTYFQNEAQLDKSGLPSDRFFAERPEGSVSTLKIQRTQQEDSAVYLCASSLGLAGGPDEQFFGPGTRLTVL.

Worth noting for this clonotype: A read error is possible here, since a much larger clone lies one base away. The chain couples TRBV5-4 to TRBJ2-7; the D gene could be TRBD1 or TRBD2 (5 bases each). Germline assignment: CDR1 SGHNT and CDR2 YYREEE (reference sequence). This CDR3 comprises 12 residues. V was shortened by 6 bases and J by 5 bases, with 12 bases between the two germline ends. CDR3 coding DNA: TGTGCCAGCAACGAAAGAGGGGACGAGCAGTACTTC. It translates to CASNERGDEQYF.

This clonotype was counted once. Since the CDR3 does not end with the conserved phenylalanine or tryptophan, this likely comes from a read error. The J gene is TRBJ2-7, the V gene TRBV11-2, with 11 bases that match TRBD1. The V gene's germline CDR1 is SGHAT and CDR2 FQNNGV. The CDR3 runs to 15 residues. V lost 5 bases and J lost 4; bases outside the gene matches: 7. CDR3 DNA: TGTGCCAGCAGCGAGCCGGGACAGGGGGAATACGAGCAGTACCTC. It codes for CASSEPGQGEYEQYL.

The sample holds a few counts of this clonotype. This rearrangement joins TRBV6-2 or TRBV6-3 to TRBJ2-3; perhaps D is TRBD1 or TRBD2 (6 bases each). Trimming shortened V by 2 bases and J by 4 bases, and 10 bases separated the two germline ends. This CDR3 contains 14 residues. CDR1 and CDR2 (germline): MNHEY, SVGEGT. The DNA of the CDR3 is TGTGCCAGCAGTTACAGGGGGGTGCCAGATACGCAGTATTTT. This codes for CASSYRGVPDTQYF.

The chain joins TRBV11-2 to TRBJ2-3, with 8 bases aligning to TRBD2. V lost 4 bases to trimming and J lost 4 bases; unmatched junction nucleotides: 10. This CDR3 is built from 16 residues. The germline V gene encodes CDR1 SGHAT and CDR2 FQNNGV. CDR3 bases: TGTGCCAGCAGCTGGACTAACGGGAGGGCCCCAGATACGCAGTATTTT. Its translation is CASSWTNGRAPDTQYF.

The chain carries TRBV10-3 and TRBJ2-1; 9 nucleotides agree with TRBD1. Germline V lookup: CDR1 ENHRY, CDR2 SYGVKD. The CDR3 length is 16 residues. V lost 3 bases, J lost 7 bases, and 10 bases stayed unmatched. The CDR3 loop reads CAISDKGQGLRNEQFF. Written as DNA, the CDR3 is TGTGCCATCAGTGATAAGGGACAGGGCCTGAGAAATGAGCAGTTCTTC.

The table lists this clonotype with many counts. This chain links TRBV29-1 with TRBJ2-2; either TRBD1 or TRBD2 may supply D (5 bases each). V was trimmed by 5 bases and J by 6 bases, leaving 10 bases between them. CDR3 length: 12 amino acids. The V gene's germline CDR1 is SQVTM and CDR2 ANQGSEA. This chain's CDR3 is CSVTGPAGELFF. CDR3 in DNA: TGCAGCGTTACGGGGCCGGCCGGGGAGCTGTTTTTT.

Regarding this clonotype: A much larger clone lies one base from this, so it may be a read error. This chain joins TRBV6-5 and TRBJ2-1; TRBD1 matches 8 bases. Per the germline V gene, CDR1 is MNHEY and CDR2 is SVGAGI. This CDR3 has 16 amino acids. In nucleotides, the CDR3 is TGTGCCAGCAGTTACTCTACTGGACAGGGCTACAATGAGCAGCTCTTC. This encodes CASSYSTGQGYNEQLF.

In regard to this clonotype: A junction boundary mismatches the germline segment, possibly from a read error. The rearrangement links TRBV11-2 to TRBJ2-1, with D possibly matching TRBD2 (5 bases). This CDR3 comprises 11 residues. Germline V CDR1 and CDR2: SGHAT, FQNNGV. CDR3 coding DNA: TGTGTCAGCAGCTCTCGAGGGAAGCAGTTCTTC. It yields the protein CVSSSRGKQFF.

This clonotype has more than one count but fewer than ten. The gene calls are TRBV12-3 or TRBV12-4 and TRBJ2-7; D remains unclear. This CDR3 is 14 amino acids long. Trimming took 5 bases from V and 0 from J, leaving 11 bases between them. The CDR3 DNA sequence: TGTGCCAGCAGTCTGCTACCGAGCTCCTACGAGCAGTACTTC. Its protein is CASSLLPSSYEQYF.

On this clonotype itself: Possible read error: a much larger clone is one base away. The chain joins TRBV12-3 or TRBV12-4 to TRBJ1-5; 7 bases match TRBD1. The CDR3 totals 12 residues. For the CDR3, the DNA is TGTGCCAGCCGTCAGGGGGATCAGCCCCAGCGTTTT. Translated, it gives CASRQGDQPQRF.

The chain has TRBV28 and TRBJ1-6, with no clear D. The V gene's germline CDR1 is MDHEN and CDR2 SYDVKM. V was pared by 3 bases and J by 0 bases, with 12 bases between. The CDR3 runs to 17 residues. DNA of the CDR3: TGTGCCAGCAGTTTTGGTCGCCAGAGCTCCTATAATTCACCCCTCCACTTT. This encodes CASSFGRQSSYNSPLHF. Together with reference TRBV28 and TRBJ1-6, the CDR3 gives the full variable domain: DVKVTQSSRYLVKRTGEKVFLECVQDMDHENMFWYRQDPGLGLRLIYFSYDVKMKEKGDIPEGYSVSREKKERFSLILESASTNQTSMYLCASSFGRQSSYNSPLHFGNGTRLTVT.

Note on this clonotype: At one end the junction does not follow the germline gene, possibly because of a read error. The chain has TRBV11-2 and TRBJ1-4; no reliable D call. The CDR3 is made up of 14 amino acids. The germline V gene encodes CDR1 SGHAT and CDR2 FQNNGV. The CDR3 sequence is CAGSHLGTNEKLFF. The CDR3 nucleotides read TGTGCCGGCAGCCATCTTGGCACTAATGAAAAACTGTTTTTT.

In the case of this clonotype: A much larger clone differs by one base, so this may be a read error. The chain links TRBV14 to TRBJ2-7; D remains ambiguous. The CDR3 contains 15 residues. Germline V gene sequence: CDR1 SGHDN, CDR2 FVKESK. CDR3 region: CAGSQDVQFPYEQYF. DNA for the CDR3: TGTGCCGGCAGCCAAGACGTTCAGTTCCCCTACGAGCAGTACTTC.